This TCR beta chain was identified in a study of human CD8 memory T cell subsets. Study-level points and caveats: Precursor exhausted T cells shared very few clonotypes with stem-like memory T cells.

Notes on this clonotype: No antigen is known for it.

Sequencing libraries of TCR beta were made by UMI-labeled 5' RACE. TCRdb reprocessed the 5' RACE reads and stores each CDR3 protein as one record, lacking DNA. The table lists approximately 11,000 distinct CDR3 sequences. The material sequenced was CD8+ T cells from PBMCs. The receptor's source is a human donor in good health.

The CDR3 here is CSVKGTSETTQYF. The gene calls are TRBV29-1 and TRBJ2-3. CDR3 size: 13 residues. Germline loops: CDR1 SQVTM, CDR2 ANQGSEA.